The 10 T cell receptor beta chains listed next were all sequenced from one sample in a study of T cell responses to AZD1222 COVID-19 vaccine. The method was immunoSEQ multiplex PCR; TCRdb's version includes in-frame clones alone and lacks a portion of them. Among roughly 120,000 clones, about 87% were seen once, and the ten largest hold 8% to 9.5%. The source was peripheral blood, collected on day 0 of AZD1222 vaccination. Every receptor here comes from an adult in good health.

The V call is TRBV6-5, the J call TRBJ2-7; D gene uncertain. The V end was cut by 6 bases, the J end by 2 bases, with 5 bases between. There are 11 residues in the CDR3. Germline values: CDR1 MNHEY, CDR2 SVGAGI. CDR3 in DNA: TGTGCCAGCAGCAAAACCTACGAGCAGTACTTC. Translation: CASSKTYEQYF.

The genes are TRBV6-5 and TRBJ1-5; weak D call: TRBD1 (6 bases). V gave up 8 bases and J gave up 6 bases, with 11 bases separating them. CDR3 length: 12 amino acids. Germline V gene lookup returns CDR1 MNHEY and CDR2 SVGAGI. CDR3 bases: TGTGCCAGCCCCACAGGGCGTCAGCCCCAGCATTTT. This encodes CASPTGRQPQHF.

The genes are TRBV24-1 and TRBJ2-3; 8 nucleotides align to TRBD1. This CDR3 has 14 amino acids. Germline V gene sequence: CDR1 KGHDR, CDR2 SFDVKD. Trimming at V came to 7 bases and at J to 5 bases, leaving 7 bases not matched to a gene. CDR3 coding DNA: TGTGCCACCAGGGACGGACAGGGTGGAGATACGCAGTATTTT. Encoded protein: CATRDGQGGDTQYF.

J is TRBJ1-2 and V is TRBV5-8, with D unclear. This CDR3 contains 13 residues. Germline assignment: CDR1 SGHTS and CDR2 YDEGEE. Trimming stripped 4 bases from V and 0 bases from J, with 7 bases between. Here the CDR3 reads CASSPGTNYGYTF. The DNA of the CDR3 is TGTGCCAGCAGCCCCGGGACTAACTATGGCTACACCTTC.

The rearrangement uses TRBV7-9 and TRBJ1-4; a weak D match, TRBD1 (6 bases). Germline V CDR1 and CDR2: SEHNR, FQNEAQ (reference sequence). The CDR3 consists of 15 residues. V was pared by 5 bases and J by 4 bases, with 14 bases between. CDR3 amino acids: CASSMRQDFNEKLFF. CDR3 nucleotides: TGTGCCAGCAGCATGCGACAGGACTTTAATGAAAAACTGTTTTTT.

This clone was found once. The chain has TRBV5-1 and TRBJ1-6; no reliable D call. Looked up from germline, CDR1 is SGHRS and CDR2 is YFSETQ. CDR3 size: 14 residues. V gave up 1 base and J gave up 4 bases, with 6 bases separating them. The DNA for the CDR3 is TGCGCCAGCAGCTTGCAACGGTATAATTCACCCCTCCACTTT. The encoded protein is CASSLQRYNSPLHF.

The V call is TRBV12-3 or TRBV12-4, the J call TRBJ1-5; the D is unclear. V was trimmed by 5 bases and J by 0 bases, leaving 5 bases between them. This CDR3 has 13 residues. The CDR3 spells CASSGYSNQPQHF. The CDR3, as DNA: TGTGCCAGCAGTGGCTATAGCAATCAGCCCCAGCATTTT.

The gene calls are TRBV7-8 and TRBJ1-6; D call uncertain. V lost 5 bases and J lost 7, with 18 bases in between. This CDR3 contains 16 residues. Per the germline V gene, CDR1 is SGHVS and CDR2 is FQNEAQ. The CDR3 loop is CASSPRHGLGNSPLHF. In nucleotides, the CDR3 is TGTGCCAGCAGCCCCCGACACGGGCTTGGAAATTCACCCCTCCACTTT.

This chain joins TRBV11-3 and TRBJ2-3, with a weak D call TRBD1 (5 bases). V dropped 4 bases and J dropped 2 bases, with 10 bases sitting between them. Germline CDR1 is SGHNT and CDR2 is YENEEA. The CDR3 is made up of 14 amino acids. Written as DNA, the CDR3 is TGTGCCAGCAGCTCAGGGCTCCCCACAGATACGCAGTATTTT. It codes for CASSSGLPTDTQYF.

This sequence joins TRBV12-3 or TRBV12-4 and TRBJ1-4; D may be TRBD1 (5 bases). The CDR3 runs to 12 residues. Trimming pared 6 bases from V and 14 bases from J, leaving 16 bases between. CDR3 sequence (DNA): TGTGCCAGCAGGATGGGGCAGGGCTCTCTGTTTTTT. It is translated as CASRMGQGSLFF.